A selection of T cell receptor beta chains follows, all from one sample in a study of Graves' ophthalmopathy and Graves' hyperthyroidism. TCRdb re-analysed the multiplex PCR reads in MiXCR, keeping a single row per CDR3 protein. The table shows under 350,000 distinct CDR3 sequences, with roughly 15% occurring only once. Sequencing was performed on peripheral blood. Every receptor here comes from an adult man with Graves' ophthalmopathy. The conserved cysteine and the conserved F or W are not part of the CDR3 here. Fields, in order: CDR3 protein, D gene, J gene, V gene. D genes are given only for firm matches.

CDR3 protein: ASMVVWAGKETQY
D gene: -
J gene: TRBJ2-5
V gene: TRBV27

CDR3 protein: ASSQARTGYLYEQY
D gene: TRBD1
J gene: TRBJ2-7
V gene: TRBV4-2

CDR3 protein: AWSAPGTIVTGELF
D gene: -
J gene: TRBJ2-2
V gene: TRBV30

CDR3 protein: ATSDSGVEETQY
D gene: -
J gene: TRBJ2-5
V gene: TRBV24-1

CDR3 protein: ASSQIQTPQH
D gene: -
J gene: TRBJ1-5
V gene: TRBV7-9

CDR3 protein: ASSLILPGELF
D gene: -
J gene: TRBJ2-2
V gene: TRBV5-1

CDR3 protein: ASSQALAVQETQY
D gene: TRBD2
J gene: TRBJ2-5
V gene: TRBV4-1

CDR3 protein: SAIRQDYNYGYT
D gene: -
J gene: TRBJ1-2
V gene: TRBV29-1

CDR3 protein: ASSLGVNQPQH
D gene: -
J gene: TRBJ1-5
V gene: TRBV7-2

CDR3 protein: ASSSTLAGASEQY
D gene: TRBD2
J gene: TRBJ2-7
V gene: TRBV5-1

CDR3 protein: ASSLFGGMNTEAF
D gene: -
J gene: TRBJ1-1
V gene: TRBV7-9

CDR3 protein: ASSPGLAGVGEQY
D gene: TRBD2
J gene: TRBJ2-7
V gene: TRBV19

CDR3 protein: AWMRDMNTEAF
D gene: -
J gene: TRBJ1-1
V gene: TRBV30

CDR3 protein: ASSSPRSGLAGGPETQY
D gene: TRBD2
J gene: TRBJ2-5
V gene: TRBV13

CDR3 protein: ASREGGLQETQY
D gene: -
J gene: TRBJ2-5
V gene: TRBV7-2

CDR3 protein: ATSSRDRAGSPLH
D gene: TRBD1
J gene: TRBJ1-6
V gene: TRBV28

CDR3 protein: AWSATGFRETQY
D gene: -
J gene: TRBJ2-5
V gene: TRBV30

CDR3 protein: ASSLGGRAKNIQY
D gene: TRBD2
J gene: TRBJ2-4
V gene: TRBV6-1

CDR3 protein: ASSLSGRQGAETQY
D gene: -
J gene: TRBJ2-5
V gene: TRBV7-9

CDR3 protein: ASSGDYAGSYEQY
D gene: TRBD2
J gene: TRBJ2-7
V gene: TRBV2

CDR3 protein: ASSLDGSQETQY
D gene: -
J gene: TRBJ2-5
V gene: TRBV5-1

CDR3 protein: AWSGETEAF
D gene: -
J gene: TRBJ1-1
V gene: TRBV30

CDR3 protein: ATSVGLVVDTQY
D gene: TRBD2
J gene: TRBJ2-3
V gene: TRBV24-1

CDR3 protein: SVTVNTEAF
D gene: -
J gene: TRBJ1-1
V gene: TRBV29-1

CDR3 protein: ASSFYRSSGNTIY
D gene: -
J gene: TRBJ1-3
V gene: TRBV28

CDR3 protein: ASSSFRNTGELF
D gene: -
J gene: TRBJ2-2
V gene: TRBV6-2/TRBV6-3